This TCR beta chain was captured in a study of T cell responses to AZD1222 COVID-19 vaccine. Germline CDR1 is MNHEY and CDR2 is SVGAGI. Trimming pared 3 bases from V and 0 bases from J, leaving 9 bases between. CDR3 length equals 15 residues. The repertoire was sequenced with immunoSEQ multiplex PCR; TCRdb's copy has only in-frame clones and lacks some. This table has about 98,000 clones, roughly 88% appearing once. The starting material was peripheral blood, obtained on day 0 of AZD1222 vaccination. The TCR was taken from an adult in good health. The V and J genes are TRBV6-5 and TRBJ2-1; no definite D call. CDR3 loop: CASSYRPFSYNEQFF. The CDR3 DNA reads TGTGCCAGCAGTTATAGACCTTTCTCCTACAATGAGCAGTTCTTC.